Sequencing of this T cell receptor beta chain was carried out in a study of cytomegalovirus exposure and HLA in healthy donors. Germline values: CDR1 SGDLS, CDR2 YYNGEE. With 4 bases clipped from V and 2 bases from J, the junction kept 12 bases outside the gene matches. The CDR3 loop spans 17 amino acids. 13 Jbeta primers and 60 Vbeta primers were used for the PCR. TCRdb's copy holds only in-frame clones and misses some; the assay was immunoSEQ multiplex PCR. Among around 150,000 clones listed, around 80% were seen once. The V gene is TRBV9, the J gene TRBJ2-1; 7 positions agree with TRBD2. Sequenced: PBMCs. The TCR was taken from a man aged 25-45 years in good health. For the CDR3, the DNA is TGTGCCAGCAGCCCCCGTTCGGGTCGGGGGGCCTACAATGAGCAGTTCTTC. Translation: CASSPRSGRGAYNEQFF.